The source of this TCR beta chain is a study of regulatory T cells in long-lasting Graves disease. This clonotype came up many times. Its cognate antigen is unknown. The CDR3 loop spans 15 amino acids. Trimming removed 1 base from V and 2 bases from J, with 12 bases in between. Per germline, CDR1 LGHDT and CDR2 YNNKEL (reference sequence). Building the TCR beta libraries relied on iRepertoire HTBI primers, and CDR3 regions underwent Arm-PCR. TCRdb fed the multiplex PCR reads into MiXCR, producing one record per CDR3 protein. The sample contains roughly 420,000 distinct CDR3 sequences, approximately 16% of which appear only once. Study results and limitations: Analysis covered peripheral blood alone, not thyroid tissue. Sample size was small, which may have lowered accuracy.

Time point: newly diagnosed GD, antithyroid drugs for less than 3 months. PBMC RNA served as the TCR library source. The data were also submitted as part of a second study, on T cells in Graves' hyperthyroidism and ophthalmopathy.

This chain connects TRBV3-1 to TRBJ2-7; D is possibly TRBD1 (5 bases). This TCR was recovered from a woman between 18 and 29 years old with Graves disease. The sequencing here drew on peripheral blood mononuclear cells (PBMCs), taken at new diagnosis, from a patient treated with antithyroid drugs. CDR3 sequence reads: CASSQVSQATYEQYF. CDR3 nucleotide sequence: TGTGCCAGCAGCCAAGTATCACAGGCGACCTACGAGCAGTACTTC.